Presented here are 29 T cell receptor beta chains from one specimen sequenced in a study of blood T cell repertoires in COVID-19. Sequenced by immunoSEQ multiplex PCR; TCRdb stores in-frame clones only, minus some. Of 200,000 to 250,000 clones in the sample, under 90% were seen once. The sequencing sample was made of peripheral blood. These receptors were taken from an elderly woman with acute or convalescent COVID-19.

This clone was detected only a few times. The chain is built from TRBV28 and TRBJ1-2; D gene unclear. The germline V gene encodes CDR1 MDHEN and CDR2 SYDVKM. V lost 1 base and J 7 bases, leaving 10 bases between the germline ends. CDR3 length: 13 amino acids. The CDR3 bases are TGTGCCAGCAGTTTATCATCTCGGGTTGGCTACACCTTC. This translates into CASSLSSRVGYTF.

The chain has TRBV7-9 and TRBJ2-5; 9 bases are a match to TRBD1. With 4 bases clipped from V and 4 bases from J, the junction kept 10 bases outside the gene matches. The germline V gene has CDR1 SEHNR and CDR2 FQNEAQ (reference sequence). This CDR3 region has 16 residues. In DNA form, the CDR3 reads TGTGCCAGCAGCTGGGACAGGGAAGAGTGGGGAGAGACCCAGTACTTC. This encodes CASSWDREEWGETQYF.

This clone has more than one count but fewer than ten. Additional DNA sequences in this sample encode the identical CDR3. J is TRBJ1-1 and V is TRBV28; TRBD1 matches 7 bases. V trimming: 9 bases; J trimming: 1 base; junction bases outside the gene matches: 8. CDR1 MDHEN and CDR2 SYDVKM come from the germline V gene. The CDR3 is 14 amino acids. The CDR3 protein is CASSPGGKNTEAFF. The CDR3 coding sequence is TGTGCCAGTTCACCAGGGGGAAAGAACACTGAAGCTTTCTTT.

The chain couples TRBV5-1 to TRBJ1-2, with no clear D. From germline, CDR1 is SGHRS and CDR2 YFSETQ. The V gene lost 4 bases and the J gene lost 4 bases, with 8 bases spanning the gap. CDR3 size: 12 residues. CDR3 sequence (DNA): TGCGCCAGCAGCAGCGGGATCTATGGCTACACCTTC. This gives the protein CASSSGIYGYTF.

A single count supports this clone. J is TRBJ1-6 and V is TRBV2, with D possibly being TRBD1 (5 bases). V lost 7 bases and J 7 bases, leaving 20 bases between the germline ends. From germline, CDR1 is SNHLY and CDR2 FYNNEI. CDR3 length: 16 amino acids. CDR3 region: CASTLDKGVANSPLHF. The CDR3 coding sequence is TGTGCCAGCACCCTGGACAAGGGTGTGGCAAATTCACCCCTCCACTTT.

Here the CDR3 reads CAISESVRGQSFSSGNTIYF. CDR3 sequence (DNA): TGTGCCATCAGTGAGTCAGTCAGGGGGCAAAGTTTTTCCTCTGGAAACACCATATATTTT. This chain links TRBV10-3 with TRBJ1-3; 8 nucleotides line up with TRBD1. The CDR3 spans 20 residues. Germline CDR1 is ENHRY and CDR2 is SYGVKD. V trimming: 0 bases; J trimming: 0 bases; junction bases outside the gene matches: 13.

CDR3 nucleotides: TGTGCCAGCAGTGACCTCGCGGACAGCTGGGAGACCCAGTACTTC. Translation: CASSDLADSWETQYF. The chain is built from TRBV25-1 and TRBJ2-5, with D possibly being TRBD1 (6 bases). Deletions cut 3 bases from V and 5 bases from J, with 16 bases between. CDR3 size: 15 residues. Germline CDR1 is MGHDK and CDR2 is SYGVNS.

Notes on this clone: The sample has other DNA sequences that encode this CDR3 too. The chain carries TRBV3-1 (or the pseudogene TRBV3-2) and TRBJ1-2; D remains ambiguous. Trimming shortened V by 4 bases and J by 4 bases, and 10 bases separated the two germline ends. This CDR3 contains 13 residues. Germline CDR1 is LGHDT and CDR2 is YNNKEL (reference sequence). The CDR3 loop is CASSLEGAYGYTF. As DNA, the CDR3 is TGTGCCAGCAGCCTCGAAGGAGCCTATGGCTACACCTTC.

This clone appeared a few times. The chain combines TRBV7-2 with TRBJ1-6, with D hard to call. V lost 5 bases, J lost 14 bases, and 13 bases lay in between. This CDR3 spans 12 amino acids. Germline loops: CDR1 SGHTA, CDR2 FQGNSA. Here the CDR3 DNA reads TGTGCCAGCAGCCTGGAGTCACGAACCCTCCACTTT. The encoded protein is CASSLESRTLHF.

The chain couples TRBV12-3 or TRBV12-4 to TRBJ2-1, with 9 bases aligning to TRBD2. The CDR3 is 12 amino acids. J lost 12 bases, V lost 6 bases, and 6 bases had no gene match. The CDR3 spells CASSAGLASQFF. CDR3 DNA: TGTGCCAGCAGCGCTGGACTAGCGTCGCAGTTCTTC.

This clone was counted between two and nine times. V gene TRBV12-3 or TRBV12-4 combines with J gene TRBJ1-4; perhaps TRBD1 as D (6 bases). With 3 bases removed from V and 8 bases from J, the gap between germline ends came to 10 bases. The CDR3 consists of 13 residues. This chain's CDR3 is CASSFKGGEKLFF. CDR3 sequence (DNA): TGTGCCAGCAGTTTTAAGGGGGGGGAAAAACTGTTTTTT.

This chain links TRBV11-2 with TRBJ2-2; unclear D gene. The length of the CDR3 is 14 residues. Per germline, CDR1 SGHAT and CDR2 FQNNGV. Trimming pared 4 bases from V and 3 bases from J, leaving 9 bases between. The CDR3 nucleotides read TGTGCCAGCAGCTGGCAGATGGACACCGGGGAGCTGTTTTTT. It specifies CASSWQMDTGELFF.

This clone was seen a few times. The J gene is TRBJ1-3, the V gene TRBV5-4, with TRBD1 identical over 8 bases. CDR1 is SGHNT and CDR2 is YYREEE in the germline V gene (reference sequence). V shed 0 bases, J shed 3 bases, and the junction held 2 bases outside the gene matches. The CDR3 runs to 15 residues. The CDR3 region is CASSLGDRIGNTIYF. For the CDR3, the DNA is TGTGCCAGCAGCTTGGGGGACAGGATTGGAAACACCATATATTTT.

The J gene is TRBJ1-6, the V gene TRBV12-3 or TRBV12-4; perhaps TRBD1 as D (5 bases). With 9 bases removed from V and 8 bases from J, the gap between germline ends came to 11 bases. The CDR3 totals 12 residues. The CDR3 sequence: CASRGVDSPLHF. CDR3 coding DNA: TGTGCCAGTCGGGGGGTTGATTCACCCCTCCACTTT.

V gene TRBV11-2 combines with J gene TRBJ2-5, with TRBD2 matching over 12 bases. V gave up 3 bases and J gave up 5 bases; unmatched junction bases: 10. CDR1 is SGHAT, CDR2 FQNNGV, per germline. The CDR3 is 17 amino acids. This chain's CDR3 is CASSFYPSGGVWETQYF. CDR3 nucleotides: TGTGCCAGCAGCTTCTATCCTAGCGGGGGGGTCTGGGAGACCCAGTACTTC.

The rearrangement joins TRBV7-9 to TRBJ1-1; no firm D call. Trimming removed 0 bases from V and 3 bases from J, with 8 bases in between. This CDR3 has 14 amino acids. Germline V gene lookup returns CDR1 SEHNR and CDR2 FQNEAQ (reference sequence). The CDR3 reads CASSLARGDTEAFF. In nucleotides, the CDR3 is TGTGCCAGCAGCTTAGCGCGGGGTGACACTGAAGCTTTCTTT.

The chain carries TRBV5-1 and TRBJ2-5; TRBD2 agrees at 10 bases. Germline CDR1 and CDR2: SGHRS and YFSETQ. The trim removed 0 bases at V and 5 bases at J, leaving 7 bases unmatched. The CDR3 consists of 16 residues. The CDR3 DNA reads TGCGCCAGCAGCTTGGTGTCTAGCGGGGGCGGGGAGACCCAGTACTTC. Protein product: CASSLVSSGGGETQYF.

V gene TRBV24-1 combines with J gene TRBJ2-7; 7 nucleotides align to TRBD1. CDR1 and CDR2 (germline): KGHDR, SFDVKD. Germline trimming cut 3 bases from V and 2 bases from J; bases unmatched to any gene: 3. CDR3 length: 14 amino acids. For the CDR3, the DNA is TGTGCCACCAGTGATAATGACAGGGCCTACGAGCAGTACTTC. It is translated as CATSDNDRAYEQYF.

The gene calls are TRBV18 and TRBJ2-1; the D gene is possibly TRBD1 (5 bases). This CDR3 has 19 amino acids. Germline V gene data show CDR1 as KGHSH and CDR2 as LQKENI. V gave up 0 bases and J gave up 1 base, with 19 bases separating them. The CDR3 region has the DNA TGTGCCAGCTCACCACCTTCTGCAGGGTCTCTTTTTTCCTACAATGAGCAGTTCTTC. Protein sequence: CASSPPSAGSLFSYNEQFF.

The CDR3 sequence: CASSLRTSGGANADTQYF. The CDR3 DNA follows: TGCGCCAGCAGCTTAAGGACTAGCGGGGGGGCCAACGCAGATACGCAGTATTTT. The chain employs TRBV5-1 and TRBJ2-3; 15 bases align to TRBD2. CDR1 and CDR2 (germline): SGHRS, YFSETQ. V shed 2 bases and J 4 bases; nucleotides not matched to a gene: 8. The CDR3 loop spans 18 amino acids.

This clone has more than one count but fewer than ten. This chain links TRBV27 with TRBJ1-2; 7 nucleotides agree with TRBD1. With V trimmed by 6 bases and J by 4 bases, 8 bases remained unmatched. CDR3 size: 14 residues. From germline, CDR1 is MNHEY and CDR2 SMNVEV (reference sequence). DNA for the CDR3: TGTGCCAGCAGCCGGTTCGGGACAGCCTATGGCTACACCTTC. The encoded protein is CASSRFGTAYGYTF.

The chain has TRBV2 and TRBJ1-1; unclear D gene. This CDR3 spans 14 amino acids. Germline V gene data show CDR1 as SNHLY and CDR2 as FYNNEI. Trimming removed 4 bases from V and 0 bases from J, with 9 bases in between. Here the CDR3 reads CASSVQQLNTEAFF. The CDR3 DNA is TGTGCCAGCAGTGTTCAACAGTTGAACACTGAAGCTTTCTTT.

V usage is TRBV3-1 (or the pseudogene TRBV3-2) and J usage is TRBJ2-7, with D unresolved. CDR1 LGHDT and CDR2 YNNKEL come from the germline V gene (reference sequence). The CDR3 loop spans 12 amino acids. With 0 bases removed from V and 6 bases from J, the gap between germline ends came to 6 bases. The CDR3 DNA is TGTGCCAGCAGCCAAGATTTGGCCGAGCAGTACTTC. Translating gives CASSQDLAEQYF.

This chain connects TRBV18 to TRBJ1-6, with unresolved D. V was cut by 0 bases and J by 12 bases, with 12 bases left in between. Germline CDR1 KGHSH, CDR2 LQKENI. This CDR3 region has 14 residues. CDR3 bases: TGTGCCAGCTCACCACCGTTAGGAGGGCAACCCCTCCACTTT. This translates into CASSPPLGGQPLHF.

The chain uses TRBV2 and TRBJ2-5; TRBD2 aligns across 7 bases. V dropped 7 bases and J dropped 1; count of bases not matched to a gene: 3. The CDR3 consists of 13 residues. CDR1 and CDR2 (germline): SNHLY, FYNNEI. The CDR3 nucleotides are TGTGCCAGCATGGGGGGGTCCCAAGAGACCCAGTACTTC. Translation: CASMGGSQETQYF.

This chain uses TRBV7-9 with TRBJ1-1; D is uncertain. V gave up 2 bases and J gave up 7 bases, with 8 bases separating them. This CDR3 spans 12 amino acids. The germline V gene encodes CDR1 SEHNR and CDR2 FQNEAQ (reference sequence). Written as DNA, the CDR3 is TGTGCCAGCAGCTTATTAGACAATGAAGCTTTCTTT. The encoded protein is CASSLLDNEAFF.

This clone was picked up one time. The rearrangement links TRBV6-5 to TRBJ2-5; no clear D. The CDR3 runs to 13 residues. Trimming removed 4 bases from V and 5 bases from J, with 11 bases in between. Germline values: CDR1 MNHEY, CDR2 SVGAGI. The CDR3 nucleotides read TGTGCCAGCAGTTCCCTACGTGTTGAGACCCAGTACTTC. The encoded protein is CASSSLRVETQYF.

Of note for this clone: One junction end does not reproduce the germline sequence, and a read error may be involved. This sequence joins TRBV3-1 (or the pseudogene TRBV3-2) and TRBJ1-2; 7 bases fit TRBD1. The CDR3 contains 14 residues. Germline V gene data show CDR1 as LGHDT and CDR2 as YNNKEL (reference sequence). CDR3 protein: CASTQTGQAYGYTF. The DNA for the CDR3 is TGTGCCAGCACCCAAACAGGACAGGCCTATGGCTACACCTTC.

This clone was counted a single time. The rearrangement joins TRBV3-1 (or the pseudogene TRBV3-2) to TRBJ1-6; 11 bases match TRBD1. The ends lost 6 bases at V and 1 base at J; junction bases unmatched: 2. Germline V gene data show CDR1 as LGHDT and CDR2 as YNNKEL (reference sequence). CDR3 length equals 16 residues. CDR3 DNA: TGTGCCAGCAGGGACAGGGGGCTTTCCTATAATTCACCCCTCCACTTT. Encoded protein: CASRDRGLSYNSPLHF.